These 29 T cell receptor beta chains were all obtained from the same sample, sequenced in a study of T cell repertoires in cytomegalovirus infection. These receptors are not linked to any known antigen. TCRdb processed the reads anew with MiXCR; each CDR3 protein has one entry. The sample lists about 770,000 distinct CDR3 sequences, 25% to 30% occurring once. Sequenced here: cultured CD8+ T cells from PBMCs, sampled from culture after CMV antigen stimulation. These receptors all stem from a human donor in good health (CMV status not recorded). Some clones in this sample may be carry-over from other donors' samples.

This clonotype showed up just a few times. CDR3 nucleotide sequence: TGTGCCATCAGGACAGGGGGCGGCTACACCTTC. Translation: CAIRTGGGYTF. The chain carries TRBV10-3 and TRBJ1-2, with 10 bases fitting TRBD1. CDR3 length: 11 amino acids. Germline trimming cut 6 bases from V and 8 bases from J; bases unmatched to any gene: 0. The germline CDR1 and CDR2 sequences are ENHRY and SYGVKD.

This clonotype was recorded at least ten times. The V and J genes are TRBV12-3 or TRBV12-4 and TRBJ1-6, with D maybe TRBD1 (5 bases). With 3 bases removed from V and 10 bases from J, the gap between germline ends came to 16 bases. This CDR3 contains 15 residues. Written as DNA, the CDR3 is TGTGCCAGCAGTTTGGTTGCGGATGAGGGGTCACCCCTCCACTTT. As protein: CASSLVADEGSPLHF.

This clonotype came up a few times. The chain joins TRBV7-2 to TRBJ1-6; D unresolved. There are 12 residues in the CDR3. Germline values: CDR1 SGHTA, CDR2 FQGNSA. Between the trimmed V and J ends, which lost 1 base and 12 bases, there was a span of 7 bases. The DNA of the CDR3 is TGTGCCAGCAGCTTAGGAGGTGGACCCCTCCACTTT. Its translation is CASSLGGGPLHF.

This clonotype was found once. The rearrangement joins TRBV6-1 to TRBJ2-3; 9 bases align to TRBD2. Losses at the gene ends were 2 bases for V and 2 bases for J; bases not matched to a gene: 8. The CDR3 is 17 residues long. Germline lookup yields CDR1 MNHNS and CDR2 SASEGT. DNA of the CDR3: TGTGCCAGCAGTGAAATCCCTCTAGCGGGGACCACAGATACGCAGTATTTT. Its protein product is CASSEIPLAGTTDTQYF.

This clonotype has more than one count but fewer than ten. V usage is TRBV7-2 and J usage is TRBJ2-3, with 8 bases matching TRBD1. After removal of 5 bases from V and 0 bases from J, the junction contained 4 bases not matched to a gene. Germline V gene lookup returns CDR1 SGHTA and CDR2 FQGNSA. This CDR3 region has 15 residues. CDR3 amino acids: CASSPWDRSTDTQYF. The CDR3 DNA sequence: TGTGCCAGCAGCCCCTGGGACAGGAGCACAGATACGCAGTATTTT.

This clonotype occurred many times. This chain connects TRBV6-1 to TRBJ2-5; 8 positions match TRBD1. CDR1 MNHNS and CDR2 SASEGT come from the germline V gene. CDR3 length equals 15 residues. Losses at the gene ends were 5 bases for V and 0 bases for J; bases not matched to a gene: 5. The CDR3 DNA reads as TGTGCCAGCAGTAGCCGGGACAGGCACCAAGAGACCCAGTACTTC. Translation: CASSSRDRHQETQYF.

The CDR3 coding sequence is TGCAGCGTTAAACAGGGGCAGAGTAACTATGGCTACACCTTC. Amino acids: CSVKQGQSNYGYTF. The V gene is TRBV29-1, the J gene TRBJ1-2; 7 positions agree with TRBD1. V trimming: 5 bases; J trimming: 1 base; junction bases outside the gene matches: 7. The germline gives CDR1 SQVTM, CDR2 ANQGSEA. The CDR3 runs to 14 residues. Supplemented by reference TRBV29-1 and TRBJ1-2, the full variable domain reads SAVISQKPSRDICQRGTSLTIQCQVDSQVTMMFWYRQQPGQSLTLIATANQGSEATYESGFVIDKFPISRPNLTFSTLTVSNMSPEDSSIYLCSVKQGQSNYGYTFGSGTRLTVV.

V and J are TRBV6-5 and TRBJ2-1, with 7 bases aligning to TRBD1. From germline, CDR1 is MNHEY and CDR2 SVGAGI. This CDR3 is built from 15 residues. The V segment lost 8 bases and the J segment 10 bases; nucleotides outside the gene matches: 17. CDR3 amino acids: CASCTGAFSTGEQFF. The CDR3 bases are TGTGCCAGCTGTACAGGGGCTTTCAGTACGGGGGAGCAGTTCTTC.

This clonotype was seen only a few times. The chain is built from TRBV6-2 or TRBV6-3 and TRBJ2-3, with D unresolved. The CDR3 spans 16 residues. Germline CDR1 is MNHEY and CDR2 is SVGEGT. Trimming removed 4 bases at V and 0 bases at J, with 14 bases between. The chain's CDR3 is CASSFFILTSTDTQYF. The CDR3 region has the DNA TGTGCCAGCAGTTTCTTTATTCTTACTAGCACAGATACGCAGTATTTT.

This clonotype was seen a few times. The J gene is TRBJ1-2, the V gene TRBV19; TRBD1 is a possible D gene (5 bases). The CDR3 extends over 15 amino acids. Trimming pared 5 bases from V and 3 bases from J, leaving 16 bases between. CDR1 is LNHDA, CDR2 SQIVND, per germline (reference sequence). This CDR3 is CASSHRSGAYYGYTF. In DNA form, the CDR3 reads TGTGCCAGTAGTCATCGGTCCGGGGCGTACTATGGCTACACCTTC.

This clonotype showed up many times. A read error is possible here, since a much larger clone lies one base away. CDR3 region: CASSLSPMNTEAFF. The CDR3 DNA sequence: TGTGCCAGCAGCTTATCCCCTATGAACACTGAAGCTTTCTTT. J is TRBJ1-1 and V is TRBV7-2; no reliable D call. V lost 2 bases and J lost 0, with 7 bases in between. Germline lookup yields CDR1 SGHTA and CDR2 FQGNSA. This CDR3 has 14 residues.

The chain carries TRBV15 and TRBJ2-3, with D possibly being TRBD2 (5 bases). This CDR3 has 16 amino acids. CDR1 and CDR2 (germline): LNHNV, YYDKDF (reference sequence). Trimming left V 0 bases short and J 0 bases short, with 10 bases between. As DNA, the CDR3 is TGTGCCACCAGCAGAGATGACGGGATTAGCACAGATACGCAGTATTTT. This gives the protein CATSRDDGISTDTQYF.

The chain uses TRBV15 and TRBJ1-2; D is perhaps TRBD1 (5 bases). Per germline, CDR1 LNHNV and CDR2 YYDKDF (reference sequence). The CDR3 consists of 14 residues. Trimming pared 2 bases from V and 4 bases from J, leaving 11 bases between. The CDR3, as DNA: TGTGCCACCAGCAGAAGGGGTAGTTCCTATGGCTACACCTTC. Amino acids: CATSRRGSSYGYTF.

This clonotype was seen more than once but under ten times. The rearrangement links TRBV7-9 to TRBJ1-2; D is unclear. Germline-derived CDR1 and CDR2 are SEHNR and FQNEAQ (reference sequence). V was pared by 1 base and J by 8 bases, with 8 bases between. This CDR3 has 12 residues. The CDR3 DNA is TGTGCCAGCAGCTTAGGGGCACTCGGCTACACCTTC. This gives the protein CASSLGALGYTF.

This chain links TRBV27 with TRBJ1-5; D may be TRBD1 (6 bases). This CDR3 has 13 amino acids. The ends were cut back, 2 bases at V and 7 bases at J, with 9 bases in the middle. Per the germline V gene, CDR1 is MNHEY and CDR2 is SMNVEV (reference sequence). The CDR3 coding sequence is TGTGCCAGCAGTTTAAGGAGGGGGCAGCCCCAGCATTTT. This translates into CASSLRRGQPQHF.

The CDR3 nucleotides read TGTGCCAGCAGTTTGGTAGAGCGACTAGCAGGCGTATTTGATCCGCAGTATTTT. Amino acid sequence: CASSLVERLAGVFDPQYF. This chain connects TRBV27 to TRBJ2-3; TRBD2 matches 7 bases. The CDR3 is 18 residues long. Germline lookup yields CDR1 MNHEY and CDR2 SMNVEV (reference sequence). Germline trimming cut 3 bases from V and 10 bases from J; bases unmatched to any gene: 22.

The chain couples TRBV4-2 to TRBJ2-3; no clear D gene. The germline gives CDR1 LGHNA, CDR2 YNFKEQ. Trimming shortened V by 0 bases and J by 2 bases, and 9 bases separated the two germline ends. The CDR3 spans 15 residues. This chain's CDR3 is CASSQEVQATDTQYF. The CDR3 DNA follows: TGTGCCAGCAGCCAAGAGGTCCAGGCCACAGATACGCAGTATTTT.

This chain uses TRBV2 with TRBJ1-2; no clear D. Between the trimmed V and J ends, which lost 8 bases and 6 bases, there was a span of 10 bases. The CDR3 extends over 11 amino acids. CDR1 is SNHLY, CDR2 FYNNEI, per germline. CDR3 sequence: CASLGENGYTF. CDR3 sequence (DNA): TGTGCCAGCCTTGGAGAGAATGGCTACACCTTC.

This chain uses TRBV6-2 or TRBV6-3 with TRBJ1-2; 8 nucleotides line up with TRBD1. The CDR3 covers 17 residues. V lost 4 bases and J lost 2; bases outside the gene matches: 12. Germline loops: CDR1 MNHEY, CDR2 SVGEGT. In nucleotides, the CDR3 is TGTGCCAGCAGTTCCCGGACAGGGAATCTGGAGAACTATGGCTACACCTTC. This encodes CASSSRTGNLENYGYTF.

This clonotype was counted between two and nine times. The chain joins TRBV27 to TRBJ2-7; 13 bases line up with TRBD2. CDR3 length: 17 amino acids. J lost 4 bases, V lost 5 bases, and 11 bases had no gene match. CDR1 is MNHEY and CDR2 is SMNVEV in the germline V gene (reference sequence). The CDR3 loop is CASSPGLAGPGLYEQYV. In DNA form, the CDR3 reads TGTGCCAGCAGTCCGGGACTAGCGGGGCCCGGCCTTTACGAGCAGTACGTC.

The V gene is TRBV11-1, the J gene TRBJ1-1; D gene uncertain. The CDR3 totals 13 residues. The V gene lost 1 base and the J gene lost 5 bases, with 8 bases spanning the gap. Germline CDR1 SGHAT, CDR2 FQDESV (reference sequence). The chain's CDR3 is CASSLVERTEAFF. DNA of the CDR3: TGTGCCAGCAGCTTAGTGGAGAGGACTGAAGCTTTCTTT.

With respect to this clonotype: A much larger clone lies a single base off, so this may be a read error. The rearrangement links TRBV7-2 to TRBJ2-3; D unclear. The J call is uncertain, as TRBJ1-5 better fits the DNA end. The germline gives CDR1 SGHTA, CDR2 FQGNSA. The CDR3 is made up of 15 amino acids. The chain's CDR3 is CASSLRRGSTDTQHF. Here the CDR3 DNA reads TGTGCCAGCAGCTTACGGCGGGGTAGCACAGATACGCAGCATTTT.

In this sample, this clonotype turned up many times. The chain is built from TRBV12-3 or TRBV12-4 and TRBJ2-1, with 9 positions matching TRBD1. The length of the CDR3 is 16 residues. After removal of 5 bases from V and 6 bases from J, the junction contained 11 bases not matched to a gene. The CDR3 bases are TGTGCCAGCAGTCCCGATCCCGGGACAGGGATCAATGAGCAGTTCTTC. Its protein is CASSPDPGTGINEQFF.

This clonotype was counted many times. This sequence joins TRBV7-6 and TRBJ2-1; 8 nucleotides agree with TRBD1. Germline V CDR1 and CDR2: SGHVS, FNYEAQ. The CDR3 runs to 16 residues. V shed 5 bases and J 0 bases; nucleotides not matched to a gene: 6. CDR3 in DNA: TGTGCCAGCAGCCAGAGGACAGGGAGCTCCTACAATGAGCAGTTCTTC. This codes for CASSQRTGSSYNEQFF.

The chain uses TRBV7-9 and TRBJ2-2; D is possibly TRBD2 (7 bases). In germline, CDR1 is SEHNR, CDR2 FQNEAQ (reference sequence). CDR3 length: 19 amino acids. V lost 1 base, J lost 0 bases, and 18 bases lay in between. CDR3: CASSLESQGGGPNTGELFF. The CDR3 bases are TGTGCCAGCAGCTTAGAATCCCAAGGGGGGGGCCCGAACACCGGGGAGCTGTTTTTT. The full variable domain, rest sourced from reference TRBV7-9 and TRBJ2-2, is DTGVSQNPRHKITKRGQNVTFRCDPISEHNRLYWYRQTLGQGPEFLTYFQNEAQLEKSRLLSDRFSAERPKGSFSTLEIQRTEQGDSAMYLCASSLESQGGGPNTGELFFGEGSRLTVL.

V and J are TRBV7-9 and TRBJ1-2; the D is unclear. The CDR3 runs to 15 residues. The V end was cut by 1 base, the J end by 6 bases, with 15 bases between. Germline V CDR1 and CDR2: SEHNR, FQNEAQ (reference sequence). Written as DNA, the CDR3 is TGTGCCAGCAGCTTAGTAAACGTCCCGAGGGATGGCTACACCTTC. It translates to CASSLVNVPRDGYTF.

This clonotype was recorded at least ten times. In DNA, the CDR3 is TGTGCCAGCAGCCTACTCGGGACAGCCAATTCACCCCTCCACTTT. It specifies CASSLLGTANSPLHF. The chain uses TRBV27 and TRBJ1-6; 7 positions match TRBD1. CDR1 MNHEY and CDR2 SMNVEV come from the germline V gene (reference sequence). The J segment lost 7 bases and the V segment lost 6 bases, leaving 9 bases of the junction unmatched. The CDR3 totals 15 residues.

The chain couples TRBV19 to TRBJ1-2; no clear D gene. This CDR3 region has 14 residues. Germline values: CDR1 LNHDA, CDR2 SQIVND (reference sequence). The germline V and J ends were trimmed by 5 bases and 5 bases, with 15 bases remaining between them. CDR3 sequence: CASSPSRWGYGYTF. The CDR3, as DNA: TGTGCCAGTAGTCCCAGTAGGTGGGGATATGGCTACACCTTC.

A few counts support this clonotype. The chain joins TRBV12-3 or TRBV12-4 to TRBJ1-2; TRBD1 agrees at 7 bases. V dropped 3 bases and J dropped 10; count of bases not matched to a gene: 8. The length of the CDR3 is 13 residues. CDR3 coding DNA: TGTGCCAGCAGTTTCCTACAGGGGTCCCTCTACACCTTC. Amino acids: CASSFLQGSLYTF.